This T cell receptor (beta chain) was recovered during a study of a mutant IDH1 vaccine in newly diagnosed glioma. General observations from the study: Pseudoprogression seemingly bore no relation to changes in top peripheral T cell clonotypes.

In regard to this clone: The antigen is undetermined.

Documented time point: week 35, safety follow-up. Vaccination comprised doses that each held 300 ug of mutant IDH1 20-mer peptide, plus topical imiquimod. Tumors from donors were new WHO grade 3 or 4 IDH1-mutant astrocytomas with ATRX loss. Produced via immunoSEQ multiplex PCR; TCRdb's table is partial and in-frame only. The table records about 68,000 clones, approximately 84% of them present only once. Germline V gene data show CDR1 as SGHKS and CDR2 as YYEKEE (reference sequence). Trimming removed 2 bases from V and 1 base from J, with 15 bases in between. CDR3 length equals 16 residues. The source of this sequence is a man younger than 30 with glioma. Sequenced here: PBMCs, sampled from a glioma patient whose treatment included an IDH1 peptide vaccine. The chain combines TRBV5-5 with TRBJ1-2; D gene ambiguous. CDR3 DNA sequence: TGTGCCAGCAGCTTCGGGGTCTCGGAGAGTAACTATGGCTACACCTTC. Its protein is CASSFGVSESNYGYTF.